This is a list of T cell receptor beta chains from one sample in a study of T cells in Graves' hyperthyroidism and ophthalmopathy. TCRdb re-called the multiplex PCR reads through MiXCR, storing one row per CDR3 protein. The data show about 520,000 distinct CDR3 sequences, approximately 25% seen once. Sample: blood. The receptors stem from a woman aged 25 to 39 with Graves' ophthalmopathy. The CDR3 runs from the conserved cysteine through the conserved F or W. A D gene is named only where the DNA matches it firmly. Not all rows give a size; the values are once, few, many and, for expanded clones, a class.

CDR3 protein	CDR3 DNA	D gene	clone size	J gene	V gene
CASSPHVGEGTNYGYTF	TGTGCCAGCAGCCCTCACGTAGGGGAAGGTACCAACTATGGCTACACCTTC	-	many	TRBJ1-2	TRBV11-2
CASRGQGWYTEAFF	TGTGCCAGCAGAGGACAGGGGTGGTACACTGAAGCTTTCTTT	TRBD1	many	TRBJ1-1	TRBV6-2/TRBV6-3
CASRRTSDTGELFF	TGTGCCAGCAGAAGGACTAGCGATACCGGGGAGCTGTTTTTT	TRBD2	many	TRBJ2-2	TRBV6-5
CASTVNGDFNTEAFF	TGTGCCAGCACCGTAAATGGGGATTTTAACACTGAAGCTTTCTTT	-	many	TRBJ1-1	TRBV6-1
CASTPRGNQPQHF	TGTGCCAGTACCCCTCGGGGGAATCAGCCCCAGCATTTT	-	few	TRBJ1-5	TRBV19
CASSPRDRVTGELFF	TGTGCCAGCAGCCCACGGGACAGGGTAACCGGGGAGCTGTTTTTT	TRBD1	many	TRBJ2-2	TRBV6-1
CSARFRGNTGELFF	TGCAGTGCTAGATTCCGAGGGAACACCGGGGAGCTGTTTTTT	-	-	TRBJ2-2	TRBV20-1
CASPNSSGEQYF	TGTGCCAGCCCGAATTCGAGCGGCGAGCAGTACTTC	-	-	TRBJ2-7	TRBV2
CASSVLGDSPAEQYF	TGTGCCAGCAGCGTTTTGGGGGACTCGCCTGCCGAGCAGTACTTC	-	many	TRBJ2-7	TRBV27
CASSYLRGETQYF	TGTGCCAGCAGTTACCTTCGGGGAGAGACCCAGTACTTC	-	many	TRBJ2-5	TRBV6-2/TRBV6-3
CASSPSQGGQPQHF	TGTGCCAGCTCACCATCCCAGGGTGGTCAGCCCCAGCATTTT	-	many	TRBJ1-5	TRBV18
CASSGPVRPLYEQYF	TGTGCCAGCAGTGGCCCGGTGAGACCCCTCTACGAGCAGTACTTC	-	-	TRBJ2-7	TRBV6-4
CSVQINYGYTF	TGCAGCGTTCAGATTAACTATGGCTACACCTTC	-	many	TRBJ1-2	TRBV29-1
CASSPSRGREIGYTF	TGTGCCAGCAGTCCGTCCAGGGGGCGCGAGATTGGCTACACCTTC	TRBD1	-	TRBJ1-2	TRBV6-2/TRBV6-3
CASATDFLTEAFF	TGTGCCAGCGCGACGGATTTTCTCACTGAAGCTTTCTTT	-	many	TRBJ1-1	TRBV6-1
CSASGQVEQYF	TGCAGTGCTTCTGGACAGGTCGAGCAGTACTTC	TRBD1	many	TRBJ2-7	TRBV20-1
CASRSLSQETQYF	TGCGCCAGCAGAAGTCTCTCCCAAGAGACCCAGTACTTC	-	-	TRBJ2-5	TRBV5-1
CASRTTGSHGYTF	TGTGCCAGCAGAACCACAGGGTCCCATGGCTACACCTTC	-	few	TRBJ1-2	TRBV2
CASSSGTGSVGYTF	TGCGCCAGCAGCTCCGGGACAGGATCGGTTGGCTACACCTTC	TRBD1	many	TRBJ1-2	TRBV5-1
CASSVDRLNGYTF	TGTGCCAGCAGTGTGGACCGCCTCAATGGCTACACCTTC	-	-	TRBJ1-2	TRBV27
CAISDYAAGNQPQHF	TGTGCCATCAGTGATTACGCAGCGGGCAATCAGCCCCAGCATTTT	-	many	TRBJ1-5	TRBV10-3
CASSAREYHSNQPQHF	TGTGCCAGCAGTGCTAGGGAGTATCATAGCAATCAGCCCCAGCATTTT	-	many	TRBJ1-5	TRBV6-1
CASNLETAINQPQHF	TGTGCCAGTAACCTCGAAACAGCTATTAATCAGCCCCAGCATTTT	-	many	TRBJ1-5	TRBV19
CASSVQGGDQPQHF	TGCGCCAGCAGCGTACAGGGGGGGGATCAGCCCCAGCATTTT	TRBD1	-	TRBJ1-5	TRBV5-1
CASSLATGSTEAFF	TGTGCCAGCAGTTTAGCGACAGGGTCAACTGAAGCTTTCTTT	TRBD1	many	TRBJ1-1	TRBV28
CSVEGAYSGNTIYF	TGCAGCGTTGAAGGAGCCTACTCTGGAAACACCATATATTTT	-	-	TRBJ1-3	TRBV29-1
CATELQGSQPQHF	TGTGCCACCGAATTACAGGGGTCCCAGCCCCAGCATTTT	TRBD1	many	TRBJ1-5	TRBV28
CASSLTFGHPLNTEAFF	TGTGCCAGCTCACTAACTTTCGGACACCCCCTAAACACTGAAGCTTTCTTT	-	-	TRBJ1-1	TRBV18
CASSLTTSGGNEQYF	TGTGCCAGCAGCTTAACGACTAGCGGGGGTAACGAGCAGTACTTC	TRBD2	-	TRBJ2-7	TRBV27
CSARQGRLLGEQYF	TGCAGTGCTAGACAGGGCCGCCTACTTGGGGAGCAGTACTTC	-	-	TRBJ2-7	TRBV20-1
CASSYPGCNSHEQYF	TGTGCCAGCAGTTACCCGGGATGCAACTCCCACGAGCAGTACTTC	-	few	TRBJ2-7	TRBV6-7
CASSVPGRGTEAFF	TGCGCCAGCAGTGTTCCAGGGAGGGGCACTGAAGCTTTCTTT	-	many	TRBJ1-1	TRBV10-1
CASSLAAGVLNANTGELFF	TGTGCCAGCAGCTTAGCAGCGGGTGTTTTGAATGCGAACACCGGGGAGCTGTTTTTT	-	-	TRBJ2-2	TRBV7-2
CASSLSAGYTGELFF	TGTGCCAGCAGTTTATCGGCAGGGTACACCGGGGAGCTGTTTTTT	-	-	TRBJ2-2	TRBV27
CASSLQGAEGYTF	TGTGCCAGCAGCTTACAGGGGGCTGAGGGCTACACCTTC	TRBD1	many	TRBJ1-2	TRBV7-2
CASTRETEAFF	TGTGCCAGCACCAGGGAAACTGAAGCTTTCTTT	-	many	TRBJ1-1	TRBV25-1
CASSATWTSGETQYF	TGTGCCAGCAGTGCGACGTGGACTAGCGGGGAGACCCAGTACTTC	TRBD2	-	TRBJ2-5	TRBV6-1
CASSKQWHRGSEQYF	TGTGCCAGCAGCAAACAATGGCACAGGGGCTCCGAGCAGTACTTC	TRBD1	many	TRBJ2-7	TRBV7-9
CASIAQGDSGELFF	TGTGCCAGCATCGCGCAGGGGGACTCCGGGGAGCTGTTTTTT	-	many	TRBJ2-2	TRBV6-1
CATSDPRGANSGELFF	TGTGCCACCAGTGATCCCAGGGGCGCGAACTCCGGGGAGCTGTTTTTT	-	-	TRBJ2-2	TRBV24-1
CASSTGFYEQYF	TGTGCCAGCAGCACAGGGTTCTACGAGCAGTACTTC	-	-	TRBJ2-7	TRBV12-3/TRBV12-4
CASSPGSWDEQYF	TGTGCCAGCTCACCCGGGAGTTGGGACGAGCAGTACTTC	-	-	TRBJ2-7	TRBV18
CASNTDSVNTEAFF	TGTGCCAGCAACACGGACAGCGTGAACACTGAAGCTTTCTTT	-	many	TRBJ1-1	TRBV6-9
CASREVGHNTEAFF	TGTGCCAGCAGGGAGGTAGGCCATAACACTGAAGCTTTCTTT	-	-	TRBJ1-1	TRBV27
CASSFLSWAGYTF	TGTGCCAGCAGTTTCCTCAGTTGGGCTGGCTACACCTTC	-	many	TRBJ1-2	TRBV12-3/TRBV12-4